The 4 T cell receptor beta chains presented below share a single source sample, sequenced in a study of blood T cells in healthy people across ages. Combining a sample-barcoded 5' primer with a J-beta primer mix, a second PCR ran for 7 to 11 cycles. TCRdb re-analysed the 5' RACE reads in MiXCR, keeping a single row per CDR3 protein. The sample carries 1.5 million to 2 million distinct CDR3 sequences, 28% recorded once. The sequencing sample was made of blood. These receptors all stem from a woman aged 25 to 39 in good health.

This clonotype was observed a handful of times. The chain couples TRBV12-5 to TRBJ1-2, with 12 bases fitting TRBD1. The junction had 4 bases not matched to a gene; V was cut back by 1 base and J by 4 bases. This CDR3 has 16 amino acids. The V gene's germline CDR1 is LGHNT and CDR2 FRNRAP. In DNA, the CDR3 is TGTGCTAGTGGTTTGGGCGGGACAGGGGGCAGCTATGGCTACACCTTC. Its protein is CASGLGGTGGSYGYTF.

This clonotype occurred a few times. The gene calls are TRBV7-6 and TRBJ2-7, with D perhaps TRBD1 (5 bases). Germline values: CDR1 SGHVS, CDR2 FNYEAQ. This CDR3 is built from 13 residues. The V and J ends lost 4 bases and 7 bases respectively, with 14 bases between them. This chain's CDR3 is CASSSEIDREQYF. The CDR3, as DNA: TGTGCCAGCAGCTCCGAGATAGACAGAGAGCAGTACTTC. Variable domain in full (rest from reference TRBV7-6 and TRBJ2-7): GAGVSQSPRYKVTKRGQDVALRCDPISGHVSLYWYRQALGQGPEFLTYFNYEAQQDKSGLPNDRFSAERPEGSISTLTIQRTEQRDSAMYRCASSSEIDREQYFGPGTRLTVT.

This clonotype was counted a few times. The chain links TRBV7-9 to TRBJ2-1; either TRBD1 or TRBD2 may supply D (5 bases each). Trimming removed 5 bases from V and 6 bases from J, with 20 bases in between. Germline CDR1 and CDR2: SEHNR and FQNEAQ (reference sequence). CDR3 size: 16 residues. CDR3 coding DNA: TGTGCCAGCAGCCCCACCGGGACCGTTGTAAGCAATGAGCAGTTCTTC. This codes for CASSPTGTVVSNEQFF.

The chain links TRBV2 to TRBJ2-1; 8 bases are a match to TRBD1. Germline V lookup: CDR1 SNHLY, CDR2 FYNNEI. The CDR3 contains 16 residues. J was trimmed by 9 bases and V by 7 bases; bases with no gene match: 17. The CDR3 DNA sequence: TGTGCCAGCAATCCTAAGACAGGGGTAGGTGGAAGTGAGCAGTTCTTC. The encoded protein is CASNPKTGVGGSEQFF.